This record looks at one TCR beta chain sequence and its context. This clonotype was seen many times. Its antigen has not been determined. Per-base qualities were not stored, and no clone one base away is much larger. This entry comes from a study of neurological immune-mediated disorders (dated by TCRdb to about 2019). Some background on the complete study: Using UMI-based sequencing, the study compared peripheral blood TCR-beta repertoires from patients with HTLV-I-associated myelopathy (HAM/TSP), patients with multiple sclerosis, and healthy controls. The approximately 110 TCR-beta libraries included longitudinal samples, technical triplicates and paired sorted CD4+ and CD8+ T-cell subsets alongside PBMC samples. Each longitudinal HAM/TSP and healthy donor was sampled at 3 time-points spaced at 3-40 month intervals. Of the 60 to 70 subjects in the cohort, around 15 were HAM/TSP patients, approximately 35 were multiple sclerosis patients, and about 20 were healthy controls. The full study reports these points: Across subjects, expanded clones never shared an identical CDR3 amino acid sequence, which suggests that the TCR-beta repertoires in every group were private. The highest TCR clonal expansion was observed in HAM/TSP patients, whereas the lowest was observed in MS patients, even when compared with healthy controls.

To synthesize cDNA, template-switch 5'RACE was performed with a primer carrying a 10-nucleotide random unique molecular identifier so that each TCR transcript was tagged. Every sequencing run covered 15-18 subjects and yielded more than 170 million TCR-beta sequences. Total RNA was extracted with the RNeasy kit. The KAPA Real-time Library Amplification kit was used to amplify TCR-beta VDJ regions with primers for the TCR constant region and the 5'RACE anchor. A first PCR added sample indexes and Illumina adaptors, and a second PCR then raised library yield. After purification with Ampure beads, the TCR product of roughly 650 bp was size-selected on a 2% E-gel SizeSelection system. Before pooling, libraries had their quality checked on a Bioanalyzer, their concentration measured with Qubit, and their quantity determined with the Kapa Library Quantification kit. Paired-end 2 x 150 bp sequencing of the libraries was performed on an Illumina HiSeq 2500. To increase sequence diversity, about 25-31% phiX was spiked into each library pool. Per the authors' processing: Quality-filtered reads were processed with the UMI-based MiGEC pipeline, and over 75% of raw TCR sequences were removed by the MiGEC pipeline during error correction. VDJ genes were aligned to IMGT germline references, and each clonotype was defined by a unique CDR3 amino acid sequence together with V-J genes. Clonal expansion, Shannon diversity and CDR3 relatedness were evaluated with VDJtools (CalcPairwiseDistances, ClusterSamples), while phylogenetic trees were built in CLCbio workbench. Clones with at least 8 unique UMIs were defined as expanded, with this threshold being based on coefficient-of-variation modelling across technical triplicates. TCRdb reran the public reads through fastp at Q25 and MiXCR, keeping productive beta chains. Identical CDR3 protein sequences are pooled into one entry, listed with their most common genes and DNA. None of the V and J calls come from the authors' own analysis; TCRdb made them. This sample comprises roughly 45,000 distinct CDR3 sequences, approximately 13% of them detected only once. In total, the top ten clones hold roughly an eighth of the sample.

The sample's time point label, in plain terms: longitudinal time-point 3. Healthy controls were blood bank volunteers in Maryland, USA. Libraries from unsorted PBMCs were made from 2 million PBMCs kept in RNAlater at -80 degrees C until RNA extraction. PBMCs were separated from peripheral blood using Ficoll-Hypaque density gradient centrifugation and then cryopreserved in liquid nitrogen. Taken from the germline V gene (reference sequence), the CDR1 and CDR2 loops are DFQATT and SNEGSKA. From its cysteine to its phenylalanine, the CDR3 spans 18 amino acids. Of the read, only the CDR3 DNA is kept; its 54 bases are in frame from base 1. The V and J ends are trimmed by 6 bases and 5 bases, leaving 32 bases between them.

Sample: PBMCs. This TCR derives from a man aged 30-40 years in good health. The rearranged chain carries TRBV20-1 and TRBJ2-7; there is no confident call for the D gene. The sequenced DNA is TGCAGTGCGCCACCTAGTAACTCAGGCGTCGCCCGCTCGGACGAGCAGTACTTC. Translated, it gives CSAPPSNSGVARSDEQYF.